Listed below are T cell receptor beta chains from one sample, sequenced in a study of CD8 T cells in Susac syndrome. TCRdb ran MiXCR on the immunoSEQ multiplex PCR reads and lists one entry per CDR3 protein. The table has roughly 200,000 distinct CDR3 sequences, roughly 91% seen once. Sequenced: CD4+ T cells from PBMCs. These receptors were taken from a human donor with Susac syndrome. Each CDR3 is given with its conserved first and last residue. The order of the fields is V gene, CDR3 length, clone size, D gene, J gene, CDR3 DNA, CDR3 protein. D genes are given only for firm matches. For some rows the clone size is stated as once, few or many, or as a class when expanded; others skip it.

V gene: TRBV24-1
CDR3 length: 13
clone size: .
D gene: .
J gene: TRBJ2-1
CDR3 DNA: TGTGCCACCCCAGGGGACGGCTTCGATGAGCAGTTCTTC
CDR3 protein: CATPGDGFDEQFF

V gene: TRBV20-1
CDR3 length: 15
clone size: .
D gene: TRBD2
J gene: TRBJ2-5
CDR3 DNA: TGCAGTGCCGCAGGGACTAGCGGGAGGGAAGAGACCCAGTACTTC
CDR3 protein: CSAAGTSGREETQYF

V gene: TRBV7-3
CDR3 length: 12
clone size: .
D gene: TRBD1
J gene: TRBJ2-3
CDR3 DNA: TGTGCCAGCAGCCTGACGACAGGGCGGCAGTATTTT
CDR3 protein: CASSLTTGRQYF

V gene: TRBV6-5
CDR3 length: 12
clone size: .
D gene: .
J gene: TRBJ1-5
CDR3 DNA: TGTGCCAGCAGCCGCCTAAATCAGCCCCAGCATTTT
CDR3 protein: CASSRLNQPQHF

V gene: TRBV11-2
CDR3 length: 14
clone size: .
D gene: .
J gene: TRBJ1-1
CDR3 DNA: TGTGCCAGCGCTATAGGGTCTCCGATCACTGAAGCTTTCTTT
CDR3 protein: CASAIGSPITEAFF

V gene: TRBV30
CDR3 length: 15
clone size: .
D gene: TRBD1
J gene: TRBJ2-7
CDR3 DNA: TGTGCCTGGAGCCCCGGGACAGGGGTTCTCTACGAGCAGTACTTC
CDR3 protein: CAWSPGTGVLYEQYF

V gene: TRBV11-2
CDR3 length: 13
clone size: .
D gene: .
J gene: TRBJ2-3
CDR3 DNA: TGTGCCAGCAGCCTTACGTGGGGGGAGGCGCAGTATTTT
CDR3 protein: CASSLTWGEAQYF

V gene: TRBV9
CDR3 length: 16
clone size: once
D gene: TRBD1
J gene: TRBJ1-3
CDR3 DNA: TGTGCCAGCAGCGCCTCCGGGGACAGGGTGGGAAACACCATATATTTT
CDR3 protein: CASSASGDRVGNTIYF

V gene: TRBV5-1
CDR3 length: 16
clone size: .
D gene: TRBD2
J gene: TRBJ2-7
CDR3 DNA: TGCGCCAGCAGCTCATTAGCGGGAGTCACCTCCTACGAGCAGTACTTC
CDR3 protein: CASSSLAGVTSYEQYF

V gene: TRBV5-4
CDR3 length: 14
clone size: .
D gene: TRBD2
J gene: TRBJ2-1
CDR3 DNA: TGTGCCAGCAGCCCTAGCGGGGGTCGGAATGAGCAGTTCTTC
CDR3 protein: CASSPSGGRNEQFF

V gene: TRBV29-1
CDR3 length: 13
clone size: .
D gene: .
J gene: TRBJ2-1
CDR3 DNA: TGCAGCGTCCCTAACCCCAGGGGCAATGAGCAGTTCTTC
CDR3 protein: CSVPNPRGNEQFF

V gene: TRBV9
CDR3 length: 14
clone size: .
D gene: .
J gene: TRBJ2-5
CDR3 DNA: TGTGCCAGCAGCGTAGCGGGAGATCGGGAGACCCAGTACTTC
CDR3 protein: CASSVAGDRETQYF

V gene: TRBV5-1
CDR3 length: 16
clone size: .
D gene: TRBD2
J gene: TRBJ2-1
CDR3 DNA: TGCGCCAGCAGCTTGGGAGCGGGAGCCTCCTACAATGAGCAGTTCTTC
CDR3 protein: CASSLGAGASYNEQFF

V gene: TRBV7-9
CDR3 length: 12
clone size: .
D gene: .
J gene: TRBJ1-5
CDR3 DNA: TGTGCCAGCAGCTTAAGGGAGCAGCCCCAGCATTTT
CDR3 protein: CASSLREQPQHF

V gene: TRBV5-1
CDR3 length: 15
clone size: .
D gene: .
J gene: TRBJ2-3
CDR3 DNA: TGCGCCAGCAGCTATAGCAATCCCCCCACAGATACGCAGTATTTT
CDR3 protein: CASSYSNPPTDTQYF

V gene: TRBV6-2/TRBV6-3
CDR3 length: 15
clone size: .
D gene: TRBD1
J gene: TRBJ2-2
CDR3 DNA: TGTGCCAGCAGCAACGGACAGGTTAACACCGGGGAGCTGTTTTTT
CDR3 protein: CASSNGQVNTGELFF

V gene: TRBV5-1
CDR3 length: 14
clone size: .
D gene: .
J gene: TRBJ1-2
CDR3 DNA: TGCGCCAGCAGCTTGGAGGGAGAAAACTATGGCTACACCTTC
CDR3 protein: CASSLEGENYGYTF

V gene: TRBV18
CDR3 length: 14
clone size: .
D gene: .
J gene: TRBJ1-1
CDR3 DNA: TGTGCCAGCTCACGACCGGAGGCCAACACTGAAGCTTTCTTT
CDR3 protein: CASSRPEANTEAFF

V gene: TRBV3-1
CDR3 length: 17
clone size: .
D gene: .
J gene: TRBJ1-1
CDR3 DNA: TGTGCCAGCAGCCCCCGAGGGAGGAGAGGCGTTAGCACTGAAGCTTTCTTT
CDR3 protein: CASSPRGRRGVSTEAFF

V gene: TRBV20-1
CDR3 length: 16
clone size: .
D gene: TRBD1
J gene: TRBJ1-5
CDR3 DNA: TGCAGTGCTAGAGTCGACAGGGCGTTAAACAATCAGCCCCAGCATTTT
CDR3 protein: CSARVDRALNNQPQHF

V gene: TRBV27
CDR3 length: 18
clone size: .
D gene: TRBD1
J gene: TRBJ1-3
CDR3 DNA: TGTGCCAGCAGTCCGAGGGACAGGGGTTTCTCTTCTGGAAACACCATATATTTT
CDR3 protein: CASSPRDRGFSSGNTIYF

V gene: TRBV6-1
CDR3 length: 14
clone size: once
D gene: .
J gene: TRBJ2-7
CDR3 DNA: TGTGCCAGCAGTGAAGAGGGGACCACCTACGAGCAGTACTTC
CDR3 protein: CASSEEGTTYEQYF

V gene: TRBV5-1
CDR3 length: 14
clone size: .
D gene: TRBD1
J gene: TRBJ2-7
CDR3 DNA: TGCGCCAGCAGCGTGGGGACAGGGGGCTACGAGCAGTACTTC
CDR3 protein: CASSVGTGGYEQYF

V gene: TRBV20-1
CDR3 length: 14
clone size: .
D gene: .
J gene: TRBJ1-5
CDR3 DNA: TGCAGTGCTAAGGGAGGGGTGGGCAATCAGCCCCAGCATTTT
CDR3 protein: CSAKGGVGNQPQHF

V gene: TRBV4-1
CDR3 length: 14
clone size: .
D gene: .
J gene: TRBJ2-3
CDR3 DNA: TGCGCCAGCAGCCAAATGAGAGCGCCAGATACGCAGTATTTT
CDR3 protein: CASSQMRAPDTQYF

V gene: TRBV28
CDR3 length: 14
clone size: .
D gene: .
J gene: TRBJ2-5
CDR3 DNA: TGTGCCAGCAGTTTATCGTCAGGGGCGGAGACCCAGTACTTC
CDR3 protein: CASSLSSGAETQYF

V gene: TRBV10-2
CDR3 length: 15
clone size: once
D gene: TRBD2
J gene: TRBJ2-1
CDR3 DNA: TGCGCCAGCAGGTTGACTAGCGGAATATACAATGAGCAGTTCTTC
CDR3 protein: CASRLTSGIYNEQFF

V gene: TRBV10-3
CDR3 length: 13
clone size: few
D gene: .
J gene: TRBJ1-3
CDR3 DNA: TGTGCCGTGAAAGGGATGACTGGAAACACCATATATTTT
CDR3 protein: CAVKGMTGNTIYF

V gene: TRBV2
CDR3 length: 14
clone size: .
D gene: .
J gene: TRBJ1-2
CDR3 DNA: TGTGCCAGCAGTGAATTGGGGGGAAACTATGGCTACACCTTC
CDR3 protein: CASSELGGNYGYTF

V gene: TRBV5-1
CDR3 length: 13
clone size: .
D gene: .
J gene: TRBJ1-2
CDR3 DNA: TGCGCCAGCAGCCGGGACGGAGACTATGGCTACACCTTC
CDR3 protein: CASSRDGDYGYTF

V gene: TRBV18
CDR3 length: 13
clone size: .
D gene: .
J gene: TRBJ1-1
CDR3 DNA: TGTGCCAGCTCAGCGTTGGACAGTCAGTTTCCTTTCTTT
CDR3 protein: CASSALDSQFPFF

V gene: TRBV5-3
CDR3 length: 15
clone size: once
D gene: .
J gene: TRBJ1-1
CDR3 DNA: TGTGCCAGAAGCCTCCCCGCCAGGGCGAACACTGAAGCTTTCTTT
CDR3 protein: CARSLPARANTEAFF

V gene: TRBV7-3
CDR3 length: 15
clone size: .
D gene: TRBD2
J gene: TRBJ2-5
CDR3 DNA: TGTGCCAGCAGCCGTAGCGGGGGGGCCCGGGAGACCCAGTACTTC
CDR3 protein: CASSRSGGARETQYF

V gene: TRBV5-1
CDR3 length: 15
clone size: .
D gene: .
J gene: TRBJ1-4
CDR3 DNA: TGCGCCAGCAGCGTCGGACAGAAAGAAACTGAAAAACTGTTTTTT
CDR3 protein: CASSVGQKETEKLFF

V gene: TRBV18
CDR3 length: 15
clone size: .
D gene: .
J gene: TRBJ2-2
CDR3 DNA: TGTGCCAGCTCACTCGGGACACTCAACACCGGGGAGCTGTTTTTT
CDR3 protein: CASSLGTLNTGELFF

V gene: TRBV24-1
CDR3 length: 15
clone size: .
D gene: TRBD1
J gene: TRBJ2-6
CDR3 DNA: TGTGCCACCAGTGATGACAGGGCCGGGGCCAACGTCCTGACTTTC
CDR3 protein: CATSDDRAGANVLTF

V gene: TRBV28
CDR3 length: 17
clone size: once
D gene: TRBD2
J gene: TRBJ2-6
CDR3 DNA: TGTGCCAGCACACAACCCCTAGCGGGGGCTGGGGCCAACGTCCTGACTTTC
CDR3 protein: CASTQPLAGAGANVLTF

V gene: TRBV11-2
CDR3 length: 15
clone size: .
D gene: TRBD1
J gene: TRBJ2-5
CDR3 DNA: TGTGCCAGCAGCTTTGGACAGGGGAGACGAGAGACCCAGTACTTC
CDR3 protein: CASSFGQGRRETQYF

V gene: TRBV7-3
CDR3 length: 16
clone size: .
D gene: .
J gene: TRBJ1-2
CDR3 DNA: TGTGCCAGCAGCCTAAATCCGGACGTCCCCCGAACTGGCTACACCTTC
CDR3 protein: CASSLNPDVPRTGYTF

V gene: TRBV2
CDR3 length: 14
clone size: .
D gene: .
J gene: TRBJ1-1
CDR3 DNA: TGTGCCAGCAGTGAAGTCAGATCGAACACTGAAGCTTTCTTT
CDR3 protein: CASSEVRSNTEAFF

V gene: TRBV5-1
CDR3 length: 12
clone size: once
D gene: .
J gene: TRBJ2-7
CDR3 DNA: TGCGCCAGCAGCTACGGCACCTACGAGCAGTACTTC
CDR3 protein: CASSYGTYEQYF

V gene: TRBV30
CDR3 length: 13
clone size: .
D gene: .
J gene: TRBJ2-7
CDR3 DNA: TGTGCCTGGAGCCACGACCAGGGATACGAGCAGTACTTC
CDR3 protein: CAWSHDQGYEQYF

V gene: TRBV12-3/TRBV12-4
CDR3 length: 14
clone size: .
D gene: .
J gene: TRBJ1-1
CDR3 DNA: TGTGCCAGCAGGGTGTTCGGCGCGAGGACTGAAGCTTTCTTT
CDR3 protein: CASRVFGARTEAFF

V gene: TRBV6-1
CDR3 length: 13
clone size: .
D gene: .
J gene: TRBJ1-1
CDR3 DNA: TGTGCCAGCAGTGACGGGGTGGGGACTGAAGCTTTCTTT
CDR3 protein: CASSDGVGTEAFF

V gene: TRBV9
CDR3 length: 14
clone size: .
D gene: .
J gene: TRBJ2-7
CDR3 DNA: TGTGCCAGCAGCACAACGTCCAGGGACTACGAGCAGTACTTC
CDR3 protein: CASSTTSRDYEQYF

V gene: TRBV6-5
CDR3 length: 11
clone size: .
D gene: TRBD1
J gene: TRBJ1-2
CDR3 DNA: TGTGCCAGCAGTCAGGGGGCTGGCTACACCTTC
CDR3 protein: CASSQGAGYTF

V gene: TRBV20-1
CDR3 length: 15
clone size: .
D gene: .
J gene: TRBJ1-5
CDR3 DNA: TGCAGTGCGCCCGTCGGCACGGATAGCAATCAGCTCCAGCATTTT
CDR3 protein: CSAPVGTDSNQLQHF

V gene: TRBV6-5
CDR3 length: 17
clone size: .
D gene: .
J gene: TRBJ2-7
CDR3 DNA: TGTGCCAGCAGTTACTCAATTAAGGACAGCAACAACTACGAGCAGTACTTC
CDR3 protein: CASSYSIKDSNNYEQYF

V gene: TRBV6-2/TRBV6-3
CDR3 length: 15
clone size: .
D gene: .
J gene: TRBJ2-7
CDR3 DNA: TGTGCCAGCAGGGAGGGACCACCCGGGATCTACGAGCAGTACTTC
CDR3 protein: CASREGPPGIYEQYF

V gene: TRBV11-2
CDR3 length: 16
clone size: .
D gene: TRBD2
J gene: TRBJ2-3
CDR3 DNA: TGTGCCAGCAGCCGCAGACTAGCGGGAGAAGCAGATACGCAGTATTTT
CDR3 protein: CASSRRLAGEADTQYF

V gene: TRBV6-4
CDR3 length: 13
clone size: .
D gene: .
J gene: TRBJ1-5
CDR3 DNA: TGTGCCAGCAGTTTTCAGGAAAATCAGCCCCAGCATTTT
CDR3 protein: CASSFQENQPQHF

V gene: TRBV30
CDR3 length: 17
clone size: .
D gene: TRBD1
J gene: TRBJ1-6
CDR3 DNA: TGTGCCTGGAGCGGAACGAAGTCTACAGGGGGCGGTTCACCCCTCCACTTT
CDR3 protein: CAWSGTKSTGGGSPLHF

V gene: TRBV19
CDR3 length: 16
clone size: .
D gene: TRBD2
J gene: TRBJ2-5
CDR3 DNA: TGTGCCAGTAGTCGCAAGGGACTAGCGCGGGGTTCGACCCAGTACTTC
CDR3 protein: CASSRKGLARGSTQYF

V gene: TRBV10-3
CDR3 length: 11
clone size: .
D gene: .
J gene: TRBJ2-1
CDR3 DNA: TGTGCCATCAGTGAGACCAATGAGCAGTTCTTC
CDR3 protein: CAISETNEQFF

V gene: TRBV11-2
CDR3 length: 15
clone size: few
D gene: TRBD1
J gene: TRBJ2-7
CDR3 DNA: TGTGCCAGCAGCCACCGGACAGGGGGCCCCTACGAGCAGTACTTC
CDR3 protein: CASSHRTGGPYEQYF

V gene: TRBV6-5
CDR3 length: 13
clone size: .
D gene: .
J gene: TRBJ2-4
CDR3 DNA: TGTGCCAGCAGTAAAGGACCGCGTTTCATTCAGTACTTC
CDR3 protein: CASSKGPRFIQYF

V gene: TRBV20-1
CDR3 length: 13
clone size: .
D gene: .
J gene: TRBJ2-5
CDR3 DNA: TGCAGTGCTAAACGGGTACAGCGTGAGACCCAGTACTTC
CDR3 protein: CSAKRVQRETQYF

V gene: TRBV3-1
CDR3 length: 16
clone size: .
D gene: .
J gene: TRBJ2-7
CDR3 DNA: TGTGCCAGCAGCCAAGATCTATTGGGGGCTGCGTACGAGCAGTACTTC
CDR3 protein: CASSQDLLGAAYEQYF